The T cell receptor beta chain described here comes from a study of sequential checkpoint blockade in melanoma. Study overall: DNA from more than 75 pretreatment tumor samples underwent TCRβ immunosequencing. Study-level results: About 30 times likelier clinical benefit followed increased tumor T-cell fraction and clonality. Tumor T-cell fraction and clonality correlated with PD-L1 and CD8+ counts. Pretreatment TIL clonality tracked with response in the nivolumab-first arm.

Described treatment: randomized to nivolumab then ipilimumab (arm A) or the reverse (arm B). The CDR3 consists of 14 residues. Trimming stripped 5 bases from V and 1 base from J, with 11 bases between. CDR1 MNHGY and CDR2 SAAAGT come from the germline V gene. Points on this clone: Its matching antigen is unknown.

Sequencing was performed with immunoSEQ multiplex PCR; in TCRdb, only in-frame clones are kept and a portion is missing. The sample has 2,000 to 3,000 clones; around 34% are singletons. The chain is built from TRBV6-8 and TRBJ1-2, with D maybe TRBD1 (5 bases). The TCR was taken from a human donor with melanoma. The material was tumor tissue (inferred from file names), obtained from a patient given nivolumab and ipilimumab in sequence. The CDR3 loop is CASSPRGYNYGYTF. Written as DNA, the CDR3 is TGTGCCAGCAGTCCCCGGGGGTATAACTATGGCTACACCTTC.